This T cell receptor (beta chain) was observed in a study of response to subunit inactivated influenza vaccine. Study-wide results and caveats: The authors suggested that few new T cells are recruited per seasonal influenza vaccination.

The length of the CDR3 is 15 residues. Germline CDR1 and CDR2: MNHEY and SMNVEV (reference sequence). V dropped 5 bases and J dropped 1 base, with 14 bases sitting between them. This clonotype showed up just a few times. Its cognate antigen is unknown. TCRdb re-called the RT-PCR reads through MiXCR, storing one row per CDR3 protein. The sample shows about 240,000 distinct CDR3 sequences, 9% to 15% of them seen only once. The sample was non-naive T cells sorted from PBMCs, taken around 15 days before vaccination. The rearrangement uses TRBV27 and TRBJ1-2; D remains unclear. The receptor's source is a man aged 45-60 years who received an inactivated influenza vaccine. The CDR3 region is CASSPLDHFNYGYTF. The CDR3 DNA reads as TGTGCCAGCAGTCCATTGGACCACTTTAACTATGGCTACACCTTC.